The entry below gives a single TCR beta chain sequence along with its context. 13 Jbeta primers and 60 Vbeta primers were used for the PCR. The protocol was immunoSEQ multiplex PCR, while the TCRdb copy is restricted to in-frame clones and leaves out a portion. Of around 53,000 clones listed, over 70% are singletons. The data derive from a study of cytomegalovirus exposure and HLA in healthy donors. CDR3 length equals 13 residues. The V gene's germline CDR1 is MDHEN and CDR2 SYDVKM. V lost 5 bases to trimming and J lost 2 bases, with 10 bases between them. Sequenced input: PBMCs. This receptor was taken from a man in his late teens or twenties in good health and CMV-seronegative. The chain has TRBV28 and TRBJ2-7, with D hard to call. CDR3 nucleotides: TGTGCCAGCAGTCATCCGAGCACCTACGAGCAGTACTTC. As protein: CASSHPSTYEQYF.